This is a list of T cell receptor beta chains from one sample in a study of cytomegalovirus exposure and HLA in healthy donors. The assay was immunoSEQ multiplex PCR, and TCRdb's table has in-frame clones only and misses some. Of 150,000 to 200,000 clones in the sample, approximately 80% were seen once. Material: PBMCs. The receptors here all came from a middle-aged man in good health and CMV-seronegative. CDR3s include the opening cysteine and the closing phenylalanine or tryptophan. A D gene is named only where the DNA matches it firmly. Clone size is stated in some rows and not others, as once, few, many or a class when expanded.

j_gene | v_gene | abundance | d_gene | CDR3nt | CDR3aa
TRBJ2-6 | TRBV18 | few | NA | TGTGCCAGCTCACCACCTCAGGGATCAGGGGCCAACGTCCTGACTTTC | CASSPPQGSGANVLTF
TRBJ2-1 | TRBV7-9 | NA | NA | TGTGCCAGCAGCTTCGAATCCAGCAATGAGCAGTTCTTC | CASSFESSNEQFF
TRBJ1-6 | TRBV5-1 | NA | NA | TGCGCCAGCAGCTTGGATGGACAGACGAATTCACCCCTCCACTTT | CASSLDGQTNSPLHF
TRBJ1-3 | TRBV5-4 | few | NA | TGTGCCAGCAGCCACGACGGAGGCTCTGGAAACACCATATATTTT | CASSHDGGSGNTIYF
TRBJ1-5 | TRBV15 | NA | NA | TGTGCCACCAGCAGACAGGGAAACAATCAGCCCCAGCATTTT | CATSRQGNNQPQHF
TRBJ1-6 | TRBV19 | once | NA | TGTGCCAGTAGGCCGGGGACAATTGGGAATTCACCCCTCCACTTT | CASRPGTIGNSPLHF
TRBJ2-3 | TRBV7-9 | NA | TRBD2 | TGTGCCAGCGCGCCCACTAGCGGGGGGGTGGCAGATACGCAGTATTTT | CASAPTSGGVADTQYF
TRBJ1-2 | TRBV6-6 | NA | TRBD1 | TGTGCCAGCAGCGAGGGACAGGTGTATGGCTACACCTTC | CASSEGQVYGYTF
TRBJ2-3 | TRBV6-4 | once | NA | TGTGCCAGCAGTGAAGATCGGGGGAACACAGATACGCAGTATTTT | CASSEDRGNTDTQYF
TRBJ2-7 | TRBV6-5 | NA | NA | TGTGCCAGCAGTCCCGGACATATTTCCTACGAGCAGTACTTC | CASSPGHISYEQYF
TRBJ2-7 | TRBV7-8 | NA | NA | TGTGCCAGCAGCTTAAGGGGTTCCTACGAGCAGTACTTC | CASSLRGSYEQYF
TRBJ2-7 | TRBV29-1 | NA | NA | TGCAGCGTCGCGACAGGACCCTACGAGCAGTACTTC | CSVATGPYEQYF
TRBJ2-2 | TRBV5-6 | NA | TRBD1 | TGTGCCAGCAGCTTTGGGACAGGGGGAGGCGGGGAGCTGTTTTTT | CASSFGTGGGGELFF
TRBJ2-6 | TRBV5-1 | NA | TRBD1 | TGCGCCAGCAGCTTGTCAACAGGGGAAGCCAACGTCCTGACTTTC | CASSLSTGEANVLTF
TRBJ1-2 | TRBV2 | few | TRBD1 | TGTGCCAGCAGTGAGCAAAGCTCGACAGGGACCTCTAACTATGGCTACACCTTC | CASSEQSSTGTSNYGYTF
TRBJ1-3 | TRBV5-6 | few | NA | TGTGCCAGCAGCTTGGGTCCAGGGGACGGAAACACCATATATTTT | CASSLGPGDGNTIYF
TRBJ2-5 | TRBV7-9 | NA | TRBD2 | TGTGCCAGCAGCTCAGCTAGCGGGGGGAAGGAGACCCAGTACTTC | CASSSASGGKETQYF
TRBJ1-4 | TRBV4-3 | few | TRBD1 | TGCGCCAGCAGTCCGGGACAGGGGGTTGAAAAACTGTTTTTT | CASSPGQGVEKLFF
TRBJ2-1 | TRBV9 | NA | NA | TGTGCCAGCAGCGTAGGCGGAGCTTTATACAATGAGCAGTTCTTC | CASSVGGALYNEQFF
TRBJ2-5 | TRBV1 | once | NA | TGCACCAGCAGCCAGCGGGGGGGCCGGGAAGAGACCCAGTACTTC | CTSSQRGGREETQYF
TRBJ1-2 | TRBV6-1 | NA | NA | TGTGCCAGCAGGGTAGACAGAGTTTATAACTATGGCTACACCTTC | CASRVDRVYNYGYTF
TRBJ1-2 | TRBV30 | few | NA | TGTGCCTGGGGCCACAGGGCCCCGTGGAATGGCTACACCTTC | CAWGHRAPWNGYTF